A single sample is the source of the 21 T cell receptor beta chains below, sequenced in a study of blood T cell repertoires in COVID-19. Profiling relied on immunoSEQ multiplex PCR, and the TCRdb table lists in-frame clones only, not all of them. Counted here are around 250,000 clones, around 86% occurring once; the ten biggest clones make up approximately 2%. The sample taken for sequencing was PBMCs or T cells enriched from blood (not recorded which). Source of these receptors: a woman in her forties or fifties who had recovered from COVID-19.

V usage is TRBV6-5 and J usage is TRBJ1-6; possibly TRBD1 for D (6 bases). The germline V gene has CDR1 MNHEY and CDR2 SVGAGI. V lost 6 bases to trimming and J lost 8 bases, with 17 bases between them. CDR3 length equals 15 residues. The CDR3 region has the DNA TGTGCCAGCAGCCCAATCGGACAGACTTATTCACCCCTCCACTTT. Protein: CASSPIGQTYSPLHF.

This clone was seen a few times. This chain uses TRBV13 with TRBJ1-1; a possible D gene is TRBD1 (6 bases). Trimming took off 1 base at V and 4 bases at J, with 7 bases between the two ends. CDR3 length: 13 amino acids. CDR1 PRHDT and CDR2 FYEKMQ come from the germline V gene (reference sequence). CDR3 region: CASSLEGGTEAFF. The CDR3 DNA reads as TGTGCCAGCAGCTTAGAAGGGGGCACTGAAGCTTTCTTT.

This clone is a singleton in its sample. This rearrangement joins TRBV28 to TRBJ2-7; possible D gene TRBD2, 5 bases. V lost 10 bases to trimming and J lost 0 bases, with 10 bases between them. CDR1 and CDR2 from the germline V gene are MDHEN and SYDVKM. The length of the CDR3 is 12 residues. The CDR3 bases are TGTGCCACCCGGGGAAGCTCCTACGAGCAGTACTTC. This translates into CATRGSSYEQYF.

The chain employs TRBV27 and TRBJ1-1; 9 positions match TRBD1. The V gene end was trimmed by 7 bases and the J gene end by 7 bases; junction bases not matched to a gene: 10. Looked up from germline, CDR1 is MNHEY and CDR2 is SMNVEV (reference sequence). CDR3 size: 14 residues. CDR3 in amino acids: CASTMTGGSLEAFF. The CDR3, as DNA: TGTGCCAGCACCATGACAGGGGGAAGTCTTGAAGCTTTCTTT.

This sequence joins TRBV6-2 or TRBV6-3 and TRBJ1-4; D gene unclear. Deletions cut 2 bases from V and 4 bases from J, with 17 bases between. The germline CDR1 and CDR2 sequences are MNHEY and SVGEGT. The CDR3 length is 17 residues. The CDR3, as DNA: TGTGCCAGCAGTTACGGTGCGGGTCTTATGGGTAATGAAAAACTGTTTTTT. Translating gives CASSYGAGLMGNEKLFF.

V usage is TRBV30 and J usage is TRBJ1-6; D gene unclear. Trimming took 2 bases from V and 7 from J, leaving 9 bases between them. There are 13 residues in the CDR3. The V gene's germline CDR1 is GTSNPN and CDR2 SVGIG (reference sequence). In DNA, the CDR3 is TGTGCCTGGAGTTCAGCCGGGAATTCACCCCTCCACTTT. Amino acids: CAWSSAGNSPLHF.

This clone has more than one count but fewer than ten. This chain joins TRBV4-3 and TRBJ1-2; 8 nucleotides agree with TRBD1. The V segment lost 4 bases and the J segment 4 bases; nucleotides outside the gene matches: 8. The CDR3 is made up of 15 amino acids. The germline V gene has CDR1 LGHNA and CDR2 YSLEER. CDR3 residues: CASSPESTGVYGYTF. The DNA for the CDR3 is TGCGCCAGCAGCCCAGAGTCGACAGGGGTCTATGGCTACACCTTC.

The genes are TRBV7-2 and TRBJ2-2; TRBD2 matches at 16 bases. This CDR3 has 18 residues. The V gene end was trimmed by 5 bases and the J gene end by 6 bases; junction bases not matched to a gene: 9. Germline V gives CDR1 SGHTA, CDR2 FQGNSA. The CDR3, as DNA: TGTGCCAGCAGCGGTGGGACTAGCGGGAGGGCCCGGGCCGGGGAGCTGTTTTTT. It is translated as CASSGGTSGRARAGELFF.

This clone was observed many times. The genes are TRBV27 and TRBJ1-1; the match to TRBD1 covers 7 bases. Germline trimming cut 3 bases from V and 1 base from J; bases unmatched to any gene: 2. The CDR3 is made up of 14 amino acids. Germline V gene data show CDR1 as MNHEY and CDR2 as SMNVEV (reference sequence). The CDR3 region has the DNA TGTGCCAGCAGTTTCAGGACAGGGAACACTGAAGCTTTCTTT. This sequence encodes CASSFRTGNTEAFF.

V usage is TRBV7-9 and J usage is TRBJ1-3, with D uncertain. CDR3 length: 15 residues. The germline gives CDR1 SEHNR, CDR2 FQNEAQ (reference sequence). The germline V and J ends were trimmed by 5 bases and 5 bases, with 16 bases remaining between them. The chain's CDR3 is CASSPEGSRRNTIYF. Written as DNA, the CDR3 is TGTGCCAGCAGCCCCGAGGGATCTCGGAGAAACACCATATATTTT.

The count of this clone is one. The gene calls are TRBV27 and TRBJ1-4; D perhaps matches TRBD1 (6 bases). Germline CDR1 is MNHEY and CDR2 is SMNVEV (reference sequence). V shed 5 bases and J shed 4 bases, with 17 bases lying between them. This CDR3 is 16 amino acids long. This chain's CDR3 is CASSPLPLQGNEKLFF. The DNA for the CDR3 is TGTGCCAGCAGTCCATTACCTTTACAGGGTAATGAAAAACTGTTTTTT.

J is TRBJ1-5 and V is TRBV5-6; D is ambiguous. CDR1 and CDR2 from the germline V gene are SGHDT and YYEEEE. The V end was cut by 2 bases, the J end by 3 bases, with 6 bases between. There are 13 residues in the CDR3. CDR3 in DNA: TGTGCCAGCAGCTTCGGACTCAATCAGCCCCAGCATTTT. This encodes CASSFGLNQPQHF. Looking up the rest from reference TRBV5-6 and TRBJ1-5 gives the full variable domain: DAGVTQSPTHLIKTRGQQVTLRCSPKSGHDTVSWYQQALGQGPQFIFQYYEEEERQRGNFPDRFSGHQFPNYSSELNVNALLLGDSALYLCASSFGLNQPQHFGDGTRLSIL.

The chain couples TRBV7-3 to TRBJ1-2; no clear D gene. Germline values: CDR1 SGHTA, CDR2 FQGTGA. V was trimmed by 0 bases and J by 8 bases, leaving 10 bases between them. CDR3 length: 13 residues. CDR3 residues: CASSLTPGIGYTF. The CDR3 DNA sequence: TGTGCCAGCAGCTTAACGCCGGGGATCGGCTACACCTTC.

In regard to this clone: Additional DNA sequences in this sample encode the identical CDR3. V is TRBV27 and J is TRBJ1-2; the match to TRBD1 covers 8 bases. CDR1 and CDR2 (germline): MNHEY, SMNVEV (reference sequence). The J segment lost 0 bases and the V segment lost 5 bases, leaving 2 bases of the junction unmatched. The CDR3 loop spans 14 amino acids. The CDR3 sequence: CASSRQGTNYGYTF. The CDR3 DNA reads TGTGCCAGCAGTCGACAGGGGACTAACTATGGCTACACCTTC.

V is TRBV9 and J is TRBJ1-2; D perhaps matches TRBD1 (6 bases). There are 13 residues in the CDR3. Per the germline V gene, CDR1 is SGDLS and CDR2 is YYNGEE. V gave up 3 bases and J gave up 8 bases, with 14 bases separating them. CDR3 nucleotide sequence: TGTGCCAGCAGCGGCTGGGGGGGCGCGGGCTACACCTTC. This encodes CASSGWGGAGYTF.

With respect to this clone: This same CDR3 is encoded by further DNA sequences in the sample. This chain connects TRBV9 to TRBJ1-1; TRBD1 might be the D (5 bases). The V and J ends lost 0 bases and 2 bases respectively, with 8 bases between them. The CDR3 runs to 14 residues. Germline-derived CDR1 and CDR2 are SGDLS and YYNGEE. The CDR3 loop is CASSVGQGNTEAFF. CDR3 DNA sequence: TGTGCCAGCAGCGTAGGGCAGGGAAACACTGAAGCTTTCTTT.

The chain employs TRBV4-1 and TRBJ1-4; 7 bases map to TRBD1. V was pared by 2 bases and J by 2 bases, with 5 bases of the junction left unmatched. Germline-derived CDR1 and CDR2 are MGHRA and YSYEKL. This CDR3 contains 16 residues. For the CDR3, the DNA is TGCGCCAGCAGCCAAAGGCTGACAGGGACTAATGAAAAACTGTTTTTT. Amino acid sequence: CASSQRLTGTNEKLFF.

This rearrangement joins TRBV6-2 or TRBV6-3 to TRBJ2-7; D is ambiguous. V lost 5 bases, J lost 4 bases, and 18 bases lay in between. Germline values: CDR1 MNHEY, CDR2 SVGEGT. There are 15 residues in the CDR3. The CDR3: CASSQPSRANYEQYF. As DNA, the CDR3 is TGTGCCAGCAGTCAACCCTCACGAGCTAATTACGAGCAGTACTTC.

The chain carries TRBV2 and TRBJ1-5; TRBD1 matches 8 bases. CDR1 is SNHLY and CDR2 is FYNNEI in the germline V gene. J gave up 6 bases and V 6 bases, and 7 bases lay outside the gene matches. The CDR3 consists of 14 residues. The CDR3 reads CASSGQGSSQPQHF. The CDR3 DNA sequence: TGTGCCAGCAGCGGACAGGGATCGAGTCAGCCCCAGCATTTT.

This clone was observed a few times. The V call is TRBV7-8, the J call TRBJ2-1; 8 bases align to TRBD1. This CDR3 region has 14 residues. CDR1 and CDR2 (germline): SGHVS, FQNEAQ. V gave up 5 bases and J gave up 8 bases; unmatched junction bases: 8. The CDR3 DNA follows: TGTGCCAGCAGCCGAGGACAGGGTATCGATGAGCAGTTCTTC. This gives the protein CASSRGQGIDEQFF. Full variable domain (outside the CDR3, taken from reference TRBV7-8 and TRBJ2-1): GAGVSQSPRYKVAKRGQDVALRCDPISGHVSLFWYQQALGQGPEFLTYFQNEAQLDKSGLPSDRFFAERPEGSVSTLKIQRTQQEDSAVYLCASSRGQGIDEQFFGPGTRLTVL.

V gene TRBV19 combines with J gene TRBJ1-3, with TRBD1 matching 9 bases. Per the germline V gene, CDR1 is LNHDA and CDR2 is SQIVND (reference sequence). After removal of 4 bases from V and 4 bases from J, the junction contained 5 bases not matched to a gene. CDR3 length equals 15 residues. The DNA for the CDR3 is TGTGCCAGTAGTAGGGGACAGGGCGTAGGAAACACCATATATTTT. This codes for CASSRGQGVGNTIYF.